Reported below is one TCR beta chain. The clone's antigen remains unknown. Within one base of it there is no much larger clone, and no base qualities were kept. Collaborating institutions collected whole blood in K2EDTA tubes following their own protocols. For TCRbeta analysis, collaborators shipped samples as frozen whole blood, isolated PBMCs, or DNA extracted from either of those sample types. The data are from a study of blood T cell repertoires in COVID-19 (TCRdb year 2020). About the full investigation: Collaborator samples came from the United States, Italy and Spain and covered acute and convalescent phases of COVID-19. The material from the prospective study consisted of cDNA or gDNA derived from T cells, B-cell-depleted T cells, or PBMCs. Subjects who had been exposed to COVID-19, were actively infected with it, or had recovered from it provided the deeply sampled blood TCRbeta repertoires that made up the dataset. The repertoires were made available in a free public database intended to serve as a resource for research on the immune response to SARS-CoV-2. Samples came from the ongoing ImmuneRACE study (first 160 participants) plus 1,254 subjects from 6 global collaborators. The sample metadata nearly always contained a de-identified subject ID, COVID-19 status, age in years and sex. Where HLA class I and class II types were available, the types were taken from metadata supplied by the sample provider, not from assay-based typing. General conclusions and limits of the study: How much clinical and demographic metadata was included differed by source and by participant, and the metadata was provided uncurated.

Its CDR3 holds 15 amino acids, cysteine through phenylalanine. Just CDR3 DNA is preserved here, 45 bases in frame from base 1. Relative to germline, V is 4 bases shorter and J is 1 base shorter, with 13 bases between their ends. The germline V gene sets CDR1 to SGHDT and CDR2 to YYEEEE. TCRbeta CDR3 regions were amplified from genomic DNA using the immunoSEQ Assay, a bias-controlled multiplex PCR. On the authors' methods: The number of nucleated cells in each sample was estimated from the amplification of reference gene primers within the assay. To quantify the absolute abundance of each unique TCRbeta CDR3 rearrangement, sequence reads were collapsed and filtered. Productive Simpson clonality was computed per sample as the square root of Simpson's diversity index over productive rearrangements. Not all clones reach the TCRdb copy of this immuneACCESS table, which keeps in-frame sequences only. Checked studies attribute under half of the gap to unresolved V genes and leave the rest unexplained. That table gives V, J and clone size, and the DNA gave D and trimming. Counted in this sample were some 50,000 clones; around nine tenths of them appeared once. The leading ten clones occupy 5.5% to 8% of the sample.

The rearrangement combines TRBV5-6 with TRBJ2-3; the D gene assignment is ambiguous. Sequenced input: peripheral blood. The TCR comes from a man aged 35 to 55 with acute or convalescent COVID-19. The CDR3 amino acid sequence is: CASSQVQKGTDTQYF. The sequenced DNA: TGTGCCAGCAGCCAGGTACAAAAAGGCACAGATACGCAGTATTTT. The full variable domain, with segments outside the CDR3 supplied by the reference TRBV5-6 and TRBJ2-3 proteins, appears as DAGVTQSPTHLIKTRGQQVTLRCSPKSGHDTVSWYQQALGQGPQFIFQYYEEEERQRGNFPDRFSGHQFPNYSSELNVNALLLGDSALYLCASSQVQKGTDTQYFGPGTRLTVL.